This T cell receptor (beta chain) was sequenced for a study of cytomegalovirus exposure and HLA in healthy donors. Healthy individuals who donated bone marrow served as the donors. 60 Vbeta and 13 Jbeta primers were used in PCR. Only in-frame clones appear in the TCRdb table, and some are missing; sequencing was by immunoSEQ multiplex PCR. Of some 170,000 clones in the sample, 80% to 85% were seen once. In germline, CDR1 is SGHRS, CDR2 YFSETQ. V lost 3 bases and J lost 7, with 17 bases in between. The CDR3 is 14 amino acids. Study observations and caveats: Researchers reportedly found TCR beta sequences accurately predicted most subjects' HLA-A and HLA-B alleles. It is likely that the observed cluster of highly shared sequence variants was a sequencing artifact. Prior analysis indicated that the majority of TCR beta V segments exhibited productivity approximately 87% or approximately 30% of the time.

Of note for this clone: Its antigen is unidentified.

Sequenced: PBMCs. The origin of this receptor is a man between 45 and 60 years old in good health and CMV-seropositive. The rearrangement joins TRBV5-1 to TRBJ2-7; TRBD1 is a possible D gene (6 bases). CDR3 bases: TGCGCCAGCAGCTCGGCAACGGGACATGCTGAGCAGTACTTC. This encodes CASSSATGHAEQYF.